This T cell receptor beta chain was sequenced in a study of blood T cell repertoires in COVID-19 (TCRdb year 2020). About the study as a whole: The collaborator samples originated in the United States, Italy and Spain and spanned the acute and convalescent phases of COVID-19. The dataset comprised deeply sampled blood TCRbeta repertoires from subjects exposed to, actively infected with, or recovered from COVID-19. The samples were drawn from two sources: the first 160 participants of the ongoing ImmuneRACE study, and 1,000 to 1,500 subjects contributed by 6 global collaborators. The material from the prospective study consisted of cDNA or gDNA derived from T cells, B-cell-depleted T cells, or PBMCs. Where available, HLA class I and class II types were obtained from metadata supplied by the sample provider rather than from assay-based typing. The repertoires were released in a freely available public database meant as a resource for research on the immune response to SARS-CoV-2. A de-identified subject ID, COVID-19 status, age in years and sex were almost always included in the sample metadata.

Overall study results and their limits: The quantity of clinical and demographic metadata differed by source and by participant and was supplied without curation.

In this sample, this clone turned up once. The antigen it recognizes is unknown. No base quality information exists; no much larger clone differs at one position. Collaborating institutions collected whole blood in K2EDTA tubes following their own protocols. Collaborator samples were shipped for TCRbeta analysis as frozen whole blood, isolated PBMCs, or DNA extracted from either sample type. TCRbeta CDR3 regions were amplified from genomic DNA by means of the immunoSEQ Assay, a bias-controlled multiplex PCR. The original pipeline was this. Nucleated cell counts per sample were estimated from amplification of reference gene primers within the assay. To quantify the absolute abundance of each unique TCRbeta CDR3 rearrangement, sequence reads were collapsed and filtered. Productive Simpson clonality was computed per sample as the square root of Simpson's diversity index over productive rearrangements. TCRdb carries this immuneACCESS record with in-frame sequences only. Its versions omit some clonotypes, under half of them owing to an unresolved V gene in the studies checked, with the rest unexplained. For V, J and clone size, that table is used; D and trimming come from the DNA. The sample contains tens of thousands of clones, about 80% of them found a single time. The biggest ten clones account for approximately 21% of the sample.

The CDR3 starts with the cysteine, ends with the phenylalanine, and has 16 residues. Just the 48-base CDR3 DNA is kept, in frame starting at base 1. Ends trimmed: V by 5 bases, J by 13 bases; bases unmatched to a gene: 16. The germline V gene yields SGHVS for CDR1 and FQNEAQ for CDR2. Rearrangement joined TRBV7-8 to TRBJ2-1, with TRBD2 matching 11 junction bases. What was sequenced was peripheral blood. The sequence derives from a woman of 80 years or more with acute or convalescent COVID-19. The CDR3 corresponds to CASSPLWTSGWSLQFF. The DNA is TGTGCCAGCAGCCCACTATGGACTAGCGGGTGGTCCCTTCAGTTCTTC.